This TCR beta chain was sequenced for a study of cytomegalovirus exposure and HLA in healthy donors. Use of 60 Vbeta and 13 Jbeta primers characterized the PCR. TCRdb keeps only in-frame clones here, not all; method: immunoSEQ multiplex PCR. The sample contains 150,000 to 200,000 clones, 75% to 85% of which appear only once. After removal of 4 bases from V and 5 bases from J, the junction contained 5 bases not matched to a gene. The CDR3 consists of 14 residues. The germline V gene has CDR1 SGHRS and CDR2 YFSETQ. The V call is TRBV5-1, the J call TRBJ1-4; 7 nucleotides line up with TRBD1. This TCR was recovered from a woman in her 50s in good health and CMV-seropositive. Material: PBMCs. The CDR3 reads CASSGGQQNEKLFF. CDR3 DNA sequence: TGCGCCAGCAGCGGGGGACAGCAGAATGAAAAACTGTTTTTT.